The entry below gives a single TCR beta chain sequence along with its context. The data derive from a study of blood T cell repertoires in COVID-19. Overall study context: The United States, Italy and Spain were the sources of the acute and convalescent COVID-19 samples. Sample material is recorded as cDNA or gDNA derived from T cells, B-cell-depleted T cells, or PBMCs.

Study processing details: Reference gene primers were amplified, and this amplification served to estimate nucleated cell counts. The protocol was immunoSEQ multiplex PCR, while the TCRdb copy is restricted to in-frame clones and leaves out a portion. Clone size and the V and J calls come from that table; the DNA yielded D and trimming. The profile shows about 89,000 clones, roughly 80% of them singletons. Germline V CDR1 and CDR2: MDHEN, SYDVKM. The CDR3 is 13 residues long. Unmatched junction bases numbered 4, after V lost 5 bases and J lost 6 bases. This chain uses TRBV28 with TRBJ2-7; 10 bases map to TRBD1. Input material: peripheral blood. The sequence derives from a woman aged 80 or over with acute or convalescent COVID-19. As DNA, the CDR3 is TGTGCCAGCAGTCGACAGGGGGCGGCCGAGCAGTACGTC. Its translation is CASSRQGAAEQYV.